The sequence of this T cell receptor beta chain was determined in a study of shared clonotypes between healthy human individuals. Deep-level settings were used for running the assay. Authors' methods: From ImmunoSEQ came sequences covering only the junction and carrying no quality scores, so filtering differed. Produced via immunoSEQ multiplex PCR; TCRdb's table is partial and in-frame only. D and trimming come from the DNA, and the V and J calls and clone size come from that table. Counted here are roughly 500,000 clones, approximately 84% occurring once; the ten biggest clones make up roughly 13%. Caucasian adults living in Nashville, Tennessee, provided all samples. This clone was observed a few times. The trim removed 4 bases at V and 0 bases at J, leaving 4 bases unmatched. This CDR3 is 14 amino acids long. CDR1 SGDLS and CDR2 YYNGEE come from the germline V gene.

Sequenced input: PBMCs. The sequence was obtained from a woman aged 35 to 49 in good health. Some clones in this sample may be carry-over from other donors' samples. This sequence joins TRBV9 and TRBJ2-7; 7 bases line up with TRBD2. CDR3: CASSPRDYSYEQYF. The DNA of the CDR3 is TGTGCCAGCAGCCCTCGGGACTACTCCTACGAGCAGTACTTC.